This entry concerns a single T cell receptor beta chain. The antigen remains unidentified. This sample is drawn from a study of cytomegalovirus exposure and HLA in healthy donors. General study results and limits: As a later analysis showed, several of the most significant clusters appeared to be linked to common viral pathogens. A later analysis found that most CMV-associated TCR beta chains appeared HLA-restricted. Some V segments, including TRBV6-2 and TRBV6-3, were excluded as indistinguishable. A later analysis reportedly found that, within productive TCRs, an Asian-associated ancestry cluster had fewer N-insertions than the mean observed across the roughly 630 donors.

The PCR contained 60 Vbeta and 13 Jbeta primers. Sequenced by immunoSEQ multiplex PCR; TCRdb stores in-frame clones only, minus some. The sample yields about 180,000 clones, 70% to 80% seen once. The CDR3 contains 17 residues. The germline V gene encodes CDR1 SGHTA and CDR2 FQGNSA. The V and J ends lost 0 bases and 4 bases, in that order; junction bases with no gene match: 11. This receptor was taken from a man aged 55-75 years in good health and CMV-seronegative. This rearrangement joins TRBV7-2 to TRBJ2-7; 8 bases fit TRBD2. Material: PBMCs. The DNA of the CDR3 is TGTGCCAGCAGCTTAGCGCGTGACTCTAGCGGGCTTTACGAGCAGTACTTC. Translating gives CASSLARDSSGLYEQYF.